One sample yielded the 20 T cell receptor beta chains listed below, sequenced in a study of blood T cell repertoires in COVID-19. Only in-frame clones appear in the TCRdb table, and some are missing; sequencing was by immunoSEQ multiplex PCR. The profile shows 50,000 to 80,000 clones, about 90% of them singletons. The sample comprised peripheral blood. These TCRs come from a man between 60 and 75 years old with acute or convalescent COVID-19.

This chain connects TRBV30 to TRBJ2-7, with TRBD2 identical over 9 bases. This CDR3 contains 15 residues. Germline-derived CDR1 and CDR2 are GTSNPN and SVGIG (reference sequence). V trimming: 0 bases; J trimming: 3 bases; junction bases outside the gene matches: 6. As DNA, the CDR3 is TGTGCCTGGAGTGTACGCGGGGGGGGAATCTACGAGCAGTACTTC. This translates into CAWSVRGGGIYEQYF.

The rearrangement joins TRBV7-2 to TRBJ2-5, with D perhaps matching TRBD2 (6 bases). The CDR3 has 13 amino acids. Trimming took off 5 bases at V and 4 bases at J, with 11 bases between the two ends. Germline V gene data show CDR1 as SGHTA and CDR2 as FQGNSA. The chain's CDR3 is CASSGGLAETQYF. Here the CDR3 DNA reads TGTGCCAGCAGCGGGGGGTTAGCAGAGACCCAGTACTTC.

The rearrangement uses TRBV5-1 and TRBJ1-1; D perhaps matches TRBD1 (6 bases). The V gene's germline CDR1 is SGHRS and CDR2 YFSETQ. V gave up 1 base and J gave up 1 base, with 14 bases separating them. The CDR3 sequence is 16 residues long. The CDR3 coding sequence is TGCGCCAGCAGCTTGCCTTCTCTAGGGGGGAACACTGAAGCTTTCTTT. This gives the protein CASSLPSLGGNTEAFF.

The rearrangement links TRBV5-3 to TRBJ1-1; possible D gene TRBD1, 5 bases. TRBV5-3 is an ORF, and what it does is uncertain. Deletions cut 3 bases from V and 4 bases from J, with 7 bases between. This CDR3 comprises 12 residues. The CDR3 region is CARSSGVTEAFF. The CDR3 nucleotides read TGTGCCAGAAGCTCGGGGGTCACTGAAGCTTTCTTT.

The gene calls are TRBV6-5 and TRBJ2-1; 8 positions agree with TRBD1. The V gene end was trimmed by 6 bases and the J gene end by 6 bases; junction bases not matched to a gene: 7. Germline CDR1 MNHEY, CDR2 SVGAGI. This CDR3 has 14 amino acids. CDR3 sequence reads: CASRLPGQANEQFF. In DNA, the CDR3 is TGTGCCAGCAGGCTACCGGGACAGGCCAATGAGCAGTTCTTC.

The CDR3 DNA is TGCGCCAGCAGCGCCCAGGGGGGACCTGGCCAGCCCCAGCATTTT. Protein: CASSAQGGPGQPQHF. The chain is built from TRBV5-1 and TRBJ1-5, with 7 bases identical to TRBD1. Germline CDR1 SGHRS, CDR2 YFSETQ. This CDR3 is 15 amino acids long. The V segment lost 4 bases and the J segment 7 bases; nucleotides outside the gene matches: 11. Supplemented by reference TRBV5-1 and TRBJ1-5, the full variable domain reads KAGVTQTPRYLIKTRGQQVTLSCSPISGHRSVSWYQQTPGQGLQFLFEYFSETQRNKGNFPGRFSGRQFSNSRSEMNVSTLELGDSALYLCASSAQGGPGQPQHFGDGTRLSIL.

This chain links TRBV2 with TRBJ1-4, with 9 bases lining up with TRBD1. Germline-derived CDR1 and CDR2 are SNHLY and FYNNEI. Trimming cost V 7 bases and J 7 bases; bases outside gene matches: 1. This CDR3 is 12 amino acids long. The CDR3 DNA follows: TGTGCCAGCAAGGACAGGGGTGAAAAACTGTTTTTT. Protein sequence: CASKDRGEKLFF.

The rearrangement joins TRBV5-4 to TRBJ2-1; D might be TRBD1 (6 bases). Trimming took off 2 bases at V and 5 bases at J, with 8 bases between the two ends. The CDR3 totals 13 residues. Germline V gene lookup returns CDR1 SGHNT and CDR2 YYREEE (reference sequence). The CDR3 loop reads CASSFGQHNEQFF. The DNA of the CDR3 is TGTGCCAGCAGCTTCGGACAGCACAATGAGCAGTTCTTC.

This clone was observed a single time. The V and J genes are TRBV6-5 and TRBJ2-7, with D possibly TRBD1 on 6 matching bases. The length of the CDR3 is 14 residues. V lost 6 bases and J lost 3, with 15 bases in between. CDR1 is MNHEY and CDR2 is SVGAGI in the germline V gene. CDR3 DNA sequence: TGTGCCAGCAGGGATAACAGGGTTAACTACGAGCAGTACTTC. Translation: CASRDNRVNYEQYF.

This chain joins TRBV18 and TRBJ2-6, with 7 bases matching TRBD1. Trimming removed 6 bases from V and 2 bases from J; junction bases left unmatched: 4. This CDR3 spans 15 amino acids. Per the germline V gene, CDR1 is KGHSH and CDR2 is LQKENI. CDR3 nucleotide sequence: TGTGCCAGCTCGGAAGGGGGCCCTGGGGCCAACGTCCTGACTTTC. Translation: CASSEGGPGANVLTF.

There are a few counts of this clone. V usage is TRBV12-1 and J usage is TRBJ1-6. TRBV12-1 is listed as a pseudogene. This CDR3 comprises 13 residues. The CDR3, as DNA: TGTGCCAGCAGCTTGGGAGAGAATTCACCCCTCCACTTT. This translates into CASSLGENSPLHF.

The V call is TRBV5-4, the J call TRBJ2-3; TRBD1 might be the D (5 bases). Germline V lookup: CDR1 SGHNT, CDR2 YYREEE (reference sequence). The CDR3 is 16 amino acids. The V and J ends lost 0 bases and 4 bases respectively, with 15 bases between them. The CDR3 loop reads CASSLADLQGSDTQYF. The CDR3 bases are TGTGCCAGCAGCTTGGCAGACCTGCAGGGTTCAGATACGCAGTATTTT. Full variable domain (rest looked up from reference TRBV5-4 and TRBJ2-3): ETGVTQSPTHLIKTRGQQVTLRCSSQSGHNTVSWYQQALGQGPQFIFQYYREEENGRGNFPPRFSGLQFPNYSSELNVNALELDDSALYLCASSLADLQGSDTQYFGPGTRLTVL.

This chain connects TRBV15 to TRBJ1-1, with 9 bases lining up with TRBD1. The CDR3 length is 16 residues. Germline V CDR1 and CDR2: LNHNV, YYDKDF (reference sequence). Trimming took 6 bases from V and 4 from J; bases not matched to a gene: 12. The CDR3 DNA reads as TGTGCCACCAGAGTGGGAACCGGGACAGGGATCACTGAAGCTTTCTTT. It encodes CATRVGTGTGITEAFF. Full variable domain (remainder filled in from reference TRBV15 and TRBJ1-1): DAMVIQNPRYQVTQFGKPVTLSCSQTLNHNVMYWYQQKSSQAPKLLFHYYDKDFNNEADTPDNFQSRRPNTSFCFLDIRSPGLGDTAMYLCATRVGTGTGITEAFFGQGTRLTVV.

This sequence joins TRBV19 and TRBJ1-1; D not resolved. The CDR3 has 15 amino acids. The germline CDR1 and CDR2 sequences are LNHDA and SQIVND (reference sequence). V was trimmed by 6 bases and J by 7 bases, leaving 21 bases between them. The CDR3 DNA reads as TGTGCCAGTAGAACATCTGTACAGTCTAGCAGTGAAGCTTTCTTT. Amino acids: CASRTSVQSSSEAFF.

This clone was seen only once. The chain uses TRBV15 and TRBJ1-5; 7 bases align to TRBD1. V was clipped by 5 bases and J by 3 bases; unmatched bases: 4. The CDR3 runs to 14 residues. The germline V gene encodes CDR1 LNHNV and CDR2 YYDKDF (reference sequence). This CDR3 is CATSGGQINQPQHF. The CDR3, as DNA: TGTGCCACCAGCGGGGGACAGATCAATCAGCCCCAGCATTTT. Together with reference TRBV15 and TRBJ1-5, the CDR3 gives the full variable domain: DAMVIQNPRYQVTQFGKPVTLSCSQTLNHNVMYWYQQKSSQAPKLLFHYYDKDFNNEADTPDNFQSRRPNTSFCFLDIRSPGLGDTAMYLCATSGGQINQPQHFGDGTRLSIL.

This chain connects TRBV11-1 to TRBJ1-6; unclear D gene. The CDR3 is 15 amino acids. Per the germline V gene, CDR1 is SGHAT and CDR2 is FQDESV (reference sequence). Trimming removed 3 bases from V and 9 bases from J, with 15 bases in between. The DNA of the CDR3 is TGTGCCAGCAGCTTCTCATACGGAGAGCGTTCACCCCTCCACTTT. It translates to CASSFSYGERSPLHF.

The rearrangement joins TRBV5-8 to TRBJ1-3, with TRBD1 as a possible D gene (6 bases). CDR1 is SGHTS, CDR2 YDEGEE, per germline. There are 14 residues in the CDR3. Trimming took off 1 base at V and 2 bases at J, with 7 bases between the two ends. The CDR3, as DNA: TGTGCCAGCAGCTTGACAGGGCCTGGAAACACCATATATTTT. This gives the protein CASSLTGPGNTIYF.

In the case of this clone: Sequence at one end of the junction differs from germline and may be a read error. The rearrangement joins TRBV6-5 to TRBJ2-3; possibly TRBD1 for D (6 bases). This CDR3 region has 15 residues. The germline V gene encodes CDR1 MNHEY and CDR2 SVGAGI. The CDR3: CASSLDRPETDTQYF. The CDR3 nucleotides are TGTGCCAGCAGTCTCGACAGGCCGGAGACAGATACACAGTATTTT.

The chain has TRBV30 and TRBJ1-1; the D gene is possibly TRBD1 (6 bases). With 0 bases removed from V and 5 bases from J, the gap between germline ends came to 16 bases. There are 15 residues in the CDR3. From germline, CDR1 is GTSNPN and CDR2 SVGIG (reference sequence). Here the CDR3 reads CAWSVRGGRGTEAFF. The CDR3 coding sequence is TGTGCCTGGAGTGTACGGGGGGGGCGCGGGACTGAAGCTTTCTTT.

This clone was detected a few times. The CDR3 coding sequence is TGTGCCAGCAGTACAGGGGTCCGCCAGCCCCAGCATTTT. It codes for CASSTGVRQPQHF. J is TRBJ1-5 and V is TRBV3-1 (or the pseudogene TRBV3-2); TRBD1 agrees at 7 bases. With V trimmed by 6 bases and J by 7 bases, 6 bases remained unmatched. This CDR3 contains 13 residues. Germline V gene lookup returns CDR1 LGHDT and CDR2 YNNKEL (reference sequence).